These 32 T cell receptor beta chains were all obtained from the same sample, sequenced in a study of cytomegalovirus exposure and HLA in healthy donors. Primers for the PCR totalled 60 Vbeta and 13 Jbeta. The assay was immunoSEQ multiplex PCR, and TCRdb's table has in-frame clones only and misses some. The sample holds more than 150,000 clones; about 82% are singletons and the top ten take 1%. Sequencing was done on a sample of PBMCs. These receptors all stem from a woman aged 45-65 years in good health and CMV-seropositive.

The rearrangement uses TRBV5-4 and TRBJ2-3; 7 bases fit TRBD2. CDR3 length: 14 residues. Germline values: CDR1 SGHNT, CDR2 YYREEE (reference sequence). The V gene end was trimmed by 4 bases and the J gene end by 2 bases; junction bases not matched to a gene: 4. This CDR3 reads CASSGGSYTDTQYF. CDR3 DNA: TGTGCCAGCAGCGGCGGGAGTTACACAGATACGCAGTATTTT. Drawing the rest from reference TRBV5-4 and TRBJ2-3, the complete variable domain is ETGVTQSPTHLIKTRGQQVTLRCSSQSGHNTVSWYQQALGQGPQFIFQYYREEENGRGNFPPRFSGLQFPNYSSELNVNALELDDSALYLCASSGGSYTDTQYFGPGTRLTVL.

The V call is TRBV5-5, the J call TRBJ2-5; 9 positions agree with TRBD1. The ends lost 4 bases at V and 1 base at J; junction bases unmatched: 8. Germline CDR1 reads SGHKS; CDR2 reads YYEKEE (reference sequence). The CDR3 covers 16 residues. The CDR3 coding sequence is TGTGCCAGCAGCCGGGGACAGGGCATCTCCCAAGAGACCCAGTACTTC. The encoded protein is CASSRGQGISQETQYF.

The rearrangement links TRBV6-1 to TRBJ2-3, with D tentatively TRBD2 (6 bases). Trimming pared 11 bases from V and 5 bases from J, leaving 20 bases between. There are 14 residues in the CDR3. Germline V gene data show CDR1 as MNHNS and CDR2 as SASEGT. In DNA form, the CDR3 reads TGTGCCGGATCCCCGGGACTCGGGGGAGATACGCAGTATTTT. Translation gives CAGSPGLGGDTQYF.

This rearrangement joins TRBV7-9 to TRBJ1-1; TRBD1 might be the D (5 bases). The CDR3 spans 13 residues. Germline CDR1 and CDR2: SEHNR and FQNEAQ (reference sequence). With 4 bases removed from V and 6 bases from J, the gap between germline ends came to 12 bases. The CDR3 bases are TGTGCCAGCAGCTCGCAGGGTGGAGCTGAAGCTTTCTTT. It translates to CASSSQGGAEAFF.

The chain combines TRBV9 with TRBJ2-5; 7 bases line up with TRBD1. The J segment lost 2 bases and the V segment lost 4 bases, leaving 5 bases of the junction unmatched. The CDR3 covers 14 residues. CDR1 and CDR2 (germline): SGDLS, YYNGEE. CDR3 nucleotides: TGTGCCAGCAGCATCCGGGACAGTCAAGAGACCCAGTACTTC. This gives the protein CASSIRDSQETQYF.

This chain uses TRBV7-9 with TRBJ1-5, with 10 nucleotides matching TRBD1. V lost 1 base, J lost 1 base, and 7 bases stayed unmatched. This CDR3 contains 18 residues. Germline CDR1 SEHNR, CDR2 FQNEAQ (reference sequence). The CDR3: CASSLGTGGDRSNQPQHF. The CDR3, as DNA: TGTGCCAGCAGCTTAGGGACAGGGGGGGATCGGAGCAATCAGCCCCAGCATTTT.

The chain combines TRBV2 with TRBJ1-2, with 8 bases that match TRBD1. V gave up 5 bases and J gave up 3 bases; unmatched junction bases: 5. This CDR3 spans 14 amino acids. Germline V gives CDR1 SNHLY, CDR2 FYNNEI. CDR3 amino acids: CASSPGQGHYGYTF. The CDR3 region has the DNA TGTGCCAGCAGTCCCGGACAGGGACACTATGGCTACACCTTC. Together with reference TRBV2 and TRBJ1-2, the CDR3 gives the full variable domain: EPEVTQTPSHQVTQMGQEVILRCVPISNHLYFYWYRQILGQKVEFLVSFYNNEISEKSEIFDDQFSVERPDGSNFTLKIRSTKLEDSAMYFCASSPGQGHYGYTFGSGTRLTVV.

The V and J genes are TRBV19 and TRBJ1-1, with TRBD1 matching 7 bases. The CDR3 is made up of 12 amino acids. Germline CDR1 LNHDA, CDR2 SQIVND (reference sequence). V dropped 8 bases and J dropped 7; count of bases not matched to a gene: 7. As DNA, the CDR3 is TGTGCCAGTCTCTACAGGGGCCTTGAAGCTTTCTTT. Amino acids: CASLYRGLEAFF.

V gene TRBV2 combines with J gene TRBJ1-3; TRBD1 is a possible D gene (6 bases). The CDR3 sequence is 15 residues long. The ends were cut back, 8 bases at V and 1 base at J, with 15 bases in the middle. Germline V gives CDR1 SNHLY, CDR2 FYNNEI. The CDR3: CASGRRGDSGNTIYF. The CDR3 nucleotides are TGTGCCAGCGGCCGCAGGGGCGATTCTGGAAACACCATATATTTT.

This clone was counted between two and nine times. The V call is TRBV7-8, the J call TRBJ2-5; a weak D match, TRBD2 (6 bases). The end of the DNA fits TRBJ2-7 better, so the J call may be wrong. The CDR3 is made up of 14 amino acids. CDR1 and CDR2 from the germline V gene are SGHVS and FQNEAQ. DNA for the CDR3: TGTGCCAGCAGCCCCGGACCGGGAGCCTACGAGCAGTACTTC. Its protein is CASSPGPGAYEQYF.

The chain uses TRBV5-4 and TRBJ2-3; 8 bases align to TRBD1. V gave up 6 bases and J gave up 2 bases; unmatched junction bases: 8. The length of the CDR3 is 15 residues. Germline lookup yields CDR1 SGHNT and CDR2 YYREEE (reference sequence). CDR3 loop: CASTLGQGNTDTQYF. CDR3 coding DNA: TGTGCCAGCACCCTTGGACAGGGTAACACAGATACGCAGTATTTT.

CDR3 sequence (DNA): TGTGCCACCAGCAGACAACCACCCAGGGCGTTATTTGAAAAACTGTTTTTT. Its protein product is CATSRQPPRALFEKLFF. The chain links TRBV15 to TRBJ1-4, with a tentative D call TRBD1 (5 bases). Germline V gives CDR1 LNHNV, CDR2 YYDKDF (reference sequence). V dropped 2 bases and J dropped 7 bases, with 20 bases sitting between them. CDR3 length: 17 residues.

This clone has just a few counts. The chain employs TRBV9 and TRBJ2-3; D is perhaps TRBD2 (5 bases). V shed 4 bases and J shed 0 bases, with 12 bases lying between them. Germline CDR1 SGDLS, CDR2 YYNGEE. This CDR3 has 15 amino acids. The CDR3 DNA reads as TGTGCCAGCAGCTCTTCCCTAGCTAGCACAGATACGCAGTATTTT. Translation gives CASSSSLASTDTQYF.

The chain combines TRBV7-2 with TRBJ2-2; 8 bases agree with TRBD1. The CDR3 totals 17 residues. Germline assignment: CDR1 SGHTA and CDR2 FQGNSA. J gave up 7 bases and V 1 base, and 11 bases lay outside the gene matches. For the CDR3, the DNA is TGTGCCAGCAGCTTAGGCCTTCCAGGGGGCACGGGCGGGGAGCTGTTTTTT. Translating gives CASSLGLPGGTGGELFF.

The chain combines TRBV5-1 with TRBJ2-7; no clear D. Germline V gene lookup returns CDR1 SGHRS and CDR2 YFSETQ. V lost 0 bases, J lost 0 bases, and 16 bases lay in between. This CDR3 has 17 residues. CDR3: CASSLGIGSVLSYEQYF. The CDR3 bases are TGCGCCAGCAGCTTGGGAATCGGCAGCGTCCTCTCCTACGAGCAGTACTTC.

The genes are TRBV4-3 and TRBJ1-1; D not resolved. Deletions cut 6 bases from V and 0 bases from J, with 14 bases between. Germline CDR1 LGHNA, CDR2 YSLEER. CDR3 size: 15 residues. CDR3 residues: CASRHHVQMNTEAFF. As DNA, the CDR3 is TGCGCCAGCAGGCATCACGTACAGATGAACACTGAAGCTTTCTTT.

This chain connects TRBV6-6 to TRBJ1-6; D unresolved. CDR3 length: 12 amino acids. The germline V and J ends were trimmed by 5 bases and 8 bases, with 7 bases remaining between them. Germline V gene lookup returns CDR1 MNHNY and CDR2 SVGAGI (reference sequence). CDR3 DNA: TGTGCCAGCAGTCCGCAGGATTCACCCCTCCACTTT. It yields the protein CASSPQDSPLHF.

The chain joins TRBV5-1 to TRBJ1-1; 9 positions agree with TRBD1. The CDR3 has 14 amino acids. Germline CDR1 is SGHRS and CDR2 is YFSETQ. J lost 3 bases, V lost 2 bases, and 2 bases had no gene match. The CDR3: CASSFTGGHTEAFF. The CDR3 DNA follows: TGCGCCAGCAGCTTCACAGGGGGCCACACTGAAGCTTTCTTT.

This clone was seen a handful of times. V gene TRBV7-6 combines with J gene TRBJ2-3; no reliable D call. The CDR3 has 15 amino acids. Germline V gene lookup returns CDR1 SGHVS and CDR2 FNYEAQ. Deletions cut 5 bases from V and 3 bases from J, with 15 bases between. The CDR3 bases are TGTGCCAGCAGCCGATCGACGGGTTTTACAGATACGCAGTATTTT. Its translation: CASSRSTGFTDTQYF.

For the CDR3, the DNA is TGTGCCAGCAGCGAAATTGGGACAGGGGGCGAGTACCAAGAGACCCAGTACTTC. Its translation is CASSEIGTGGEYQETQYF. This chain links TRBV5-6 with TRBJ2-5; 12 positions agree with TRBD1. From germline, CDR1 is SGHDT and CDR2 YYEEEE. The J segment lost 0 bases and the V segment lost 4 bases, leaving 10 bases of the junction unmatched. This CDR3 comprises 18 residues.

The chain employs TRBV6-5 and TRBJ1-1; 7 bases fit TRBD1. Germline CDR1 MNHEY, CDR2 SVGAGI. The CDR3 length is 15 residues. V shed 6 bases and J 4 bases; nucleotides not matched to a gene: 11. CDR3 nucleotides: TGTGCCAGCAGGCGCCACCAGGGGGAGGCCACTGAAGCTTTCTTT. Amino acids: CASRRHQGEATEAFF.

The genes are TRBV7-8 and TRBJ1-4; D is possibly TRBD1 (5 bases). The V end lost 5 bases, the J end lost 7 bases, and 14 bases lay between the germline ends. This CDR3 is built from 14 residues. The germline gives CDR1 SGHVS, CDR2 FQNEAQ. Written as DNA, the CDR3 is TGTGCCAGCAGCCCCTACAGGCAAGGTGAAAAACTGTTTTTT. Translation gives CASSPYRQGEKLFF.

The genes are TRBV11-3 and TRBJ2-2; D is perhaps TRBD2 (6 bases). V was trimmed by 5 bases and J by 7 bases, leaving 8 bases between them. Looked up from germline, CDR1 is SGHNT and CDR2 is YENEEA. This CDR3 contains 12 residues. In DNA, the CDR3 is TGTGCCAGCAGCACGGGGGTCGGGGAGCTGTTTTTT. It encodes CASSTGVGELFF.

The rearrangement uses TRBV5-1 and TRBJ1-2; D may be TRBD1 (6 bases). CDR3 length: 14 residues. CDR1 SGHRS and CDR2 YFSETQ come from the germline V gene. Trimming shortened V by 5 bases and J by 4 bases, and 15 bases separated the two germline ends. CDR3 protein: CASREQGNLYGYTF. The CDR3 nucleotides are TGCGCCAGCAGAGAACAGGGCAATCTCTATGGCTACACCTTC. Full variable domain (remainder filled in from reference TRBV5-1 and TRBJ1-2): KAGVTQTPRYLIKTRGQQVTLSCSPISGHRSVSWYQQTPGQGLQFLFEYFSETQRNKGNFPGRFSGRQFSNSRSEMNVSTLELGDSALYLCASREQGNLYGYTFGSGTRLTVV.

Regarding this clone: Other DNA variants within this sample encode the same CDR3. CDR3 residues: CASSYDRVTEAFF. For the CDR3, the DNA is TGTGCCAGCAGTTACGACAGGGTGACTGAAGCTTTCTTT. V is TRBV6-5 and J is TRBJ1-1; 7 positions agree with TRBD1. CDR3 length equals 13 residues. The ends lost 2 bases at V and 5 bases at J; junction bases unmatched: 2. Germline V gene lookup returns CDR1 MNHEY and CDR2 SVGAGI.

The chain employs TRBV7-9 and TRBJ2-1; possible D gene TRBD1, 6 bases. V was pared by 5 bases and J by 4 bases, with 18 bases between. Germline loops: CDR1 SEHNR, CDR2 FQNEAQ (reference sequence). The CDR3 contains 16 residues. In DNA, the CDR3 is TGTGCCAGCAGCGAATTGGGGGCAGCCCCTTACAATGAGCAGTTCTTC. It specifies CASSELGAAPYNEQFF.

The chain couples TRBV6-5 to TRBJ2-4; D possibly corresponds to TRBD2 (6 bases). Trimming took 6 bases from V and 4 from J, leaving 13 bases between them. Germline V gene lookup returns CDR1 MNHEY and CDR2 SVGAGI. This CDR3 comprises 14 residues. Here the CDR3 DNA reads TGTGCCAGCAGCCGTGGACGGGAGAAAAACATTCAGTACTTC. Translated: CASSRGREKNIQYF.

The chain is built from TRBV18 and TRBJ1-4; 9 bases are a match to TRBD1. CDR1 and CDR2 from the germline V gene are KGHSH and LQKENI. The V gene end was trimmed by 4 bases and the J gene end by 7 bases; junction bases not matched to a gene: 7. The CDR3 has 15 amino acids. DNA of the CDR3: TGTGCCAGCTCACGAGAACAGGGGGCGGTTGAAAAACTGTTTTTT. Its translation: CASSREQGAVEKLFF.

This rearrangement joins TRBV4-2 to TRBJ2-1; 8 bases are a match to TRBD2. Germline CDR1 LGHNA, CDR2 YNFKEQ. The V and J ends lost 0 bases and 6 bases, in that order; junction bases with no gene match: 7. The CDR3 is 16 residues long. In DNA, the CDR3 is TGTGCCAGCAGCCAAGATCAGTGGGCGGGGGGCAATGAGCAGTTCTTC. Its protein product is CASSQDQWAGGNEQFF.

The table lists this clone with a count of one. The chain recombines TRBV28 with TRBJ2-7, with D perhaps matching TRBD1 (6 bases). Trimming removed 7 bases at V and 0 bases at J, with 13 bases between. The CDR3 consists of 14 residues. Germline loops: CDR1 MDHEN, CDR2 SYDVKM. The CDR3 coding sequence is TGTGCCAGCATCGAGACAGGCCTCTCCTACGAGCAGTACTTC. Amino acids: CASIETGLSYEQYF.

Only one count was recorded for this clone. The CDR3 region is CAWSVRQGLAGNNEQFF. The CDR3 DNA reads TGTGCCTGGAGTGTACGTCAGGGACTAGCGGGAAACAATGAGCAGTTCTTC. V gene TRBV30 combines with J gene TRBJ2-1; 13 bases are a match to TRBD2. J was trimmed by 5 bases and V by 0 bases; bases with no gene match: 7. The CDR3 spans 17 residues. Germline-derived CDR1 and CDR2 are GTSNPN and SVGIG (reference sequence).

About this clone: Other DNA sequences from this sample encode an identical CDR3 as well. The V and J genes are TRBV27 and TRBJ2-7, with D perhaps matching TRBD1 (6 bases). Trimming stripped 4 bases from V and 7 bases from J, with 20 bases between. CDR3 size: 15 residues. Germline V lookup: CDR1 MNHEY, CDR2 SMNVEV (reference sequence). The CDR3 sequence is CASSYRDGVMWEQYF. The CDR3 region has the DNA TGTGCCAGCAGTTACAGGGATGGGGTTATGTGGGAGCAGTACTTC.